The 15 T cell receptor beta chains presented below share a single source sample, sequenced in a study of neurological immune-mediated disorders. Via MiXCR, TCRdb re-called the 5' RACE reads, giving one row per CDR3 protein. In the table there are 35,000 to 45,000 distinct CDR3 sequences, less than 15% of which are singletons. Sequencing was performed on PBMCs. The receptors here all came from a woman aged 50 to 65 with HTLV-1-associated myelopathy (HAM/TSP).

The sample holds many counts of this clonotype. This chain connects TRBV11-2 to TRBJ2-7; 7 bases agree with TRBD2. CDR1 is SGHAT and CDR2 is FQNNGV in the germline V gene. The CDR3 runs 13 residues. Trimming at V came to 4 bases and at J to 1 base, leaving 1 base not matched to a gene. The CDR3 coding sequence is TGTGCCAGCAGCTGGGGGGGGTCCTACGAGCAGTACTTC. Encoded protein: CASSWGGSYEQYF.

This clonotype was picked up many times. V usage is TRBV5-5 and J usage is TRBJ2-7; no clear D. Deletions cut 0 bases from V and 3 bases from J, with 7 bases between. The CDR3 extends over 13 amino acids. The germline gives CDR1 SGHKS, CDR2 YYEKEE (reference sequence). This chain's CDR3 is CASSLAPVYEQYV. CDR3 bases: TGTGCCAGCAGCTTGGCCCCAGTCTACGAGCAGTACGTC.

This clonotype has at least ten counts. The CDR3 bases are TGCGCCAGCAGCTTGGAGGTTTCTAGCACAGATACGCAGTATTTT. Its protein is CASSLEVSSTDTQYF. The rearrangement joins TRBV5-1 to TRBJ2-3; D is unclear. The CDR3 covers 15 residues. V was cut by 0 bases and J by 0 bases, with 8 bases left in between. CDR1 is SGHRS, CDR2 YFSETQ, per germline.

This clonotype was recorded many times. J is TRBJ1-4 and V is TRBV6-1, with D unclear. CDR3 length: 15 residues. Germline V CDR1 and CDR2: MNHNS, SASEGT. The V and J ends lost 4 bases and 6 bases respectively, with 15 bases between them. CDR3 DNA sequence: TGTGCCAGCAGTGGACTAAGGCTACCCGATGAAAAACTGTTTTTT. This sequence encodes CASSGLRLPDEKLFF.

This clonotype was seen ten or more times. The chain employs TRBV7-9 and TRBJ2-5, with D possibly being TRBD1 (6 bases). The CDR3 consists of 15 residues. Trimming removed 5 bases from V and 5 bases from J, with 18 bases in between. Germline-derived CDR1 and CDR2 are SEHNR and FQNEAQ (reference sequence). The CDR3 DNA sequence: TGTGCCAGCAGCGGCCGGACAGCCTACAGGGAGACCCAGTACTTC. Amino acids: CASSGRTAYRETQYF.

This clonotype was seen many times. The rearrangement joins TRBV9 to TRBJ1-1; D unclear. V was clipped by 7 bases and J by 0 bases, with 10 bases between them. The CDR3 covers 13 residues. The germline V gene encodes CDR1 SGDLS and CDR2 YYNGEE. CDR3 bases: TGTGCCAGCTCCAACGGATTGAACACTGAAGCTTTCTTT. Translation gives CASSNGLNTEAFF. The complete variable domain, with remaining parts taken from reference TRBV9 and TRBJ1-1, reads DSGVTQTPKHLITATGQRVTLRCSPRSGDLSVYWYQQSLDQGLQFLIQYYNGEERAKGNILERFSAQQFPDLHSELNLSSLELGDSALYFCASSNGLNTEAFFGQGTRLTVV.

This clonotype was detected many times. This sequence joins TRBV20-1 and TRBJ2-7; no definite D call. The germline gives CDR1 DFQATT, CDR2 SNEGSKA (reference sequence). This CDR3 region has 11 residues. V gave up 3 bases and J gave up 2 bases, with 5 bases separating them. CDR3 sequence reads: CSARPAYEQYF. CDR3 DNA sequence: TGCAGTGCTAGGCCGGCCTACGAGCAGTACTTC.

The table lists this clonotype with many counts. This sequence joins TRBV14 and TRBJ1-2; D is undetermined. The CDR3 is made up of 13 amino acids. V lost 5 bases and J 8 bases, leaving 15 bases between the germline ends. CDR1 is SGHDN and CDR2 is FVKESK in the germline V gene. The CDR3 sequence is CASSSTRSGGYTF. CDR3 nucleotides: TGTGCCAGCAGCTCGACCCGATCGGGAGGCTACACCTTC.

The DNA of the CDR3 is TGTGCCAGCAGCTTTAGTGCGACAGGCCCCCGCGTTTACTTC. This codes for CASSFSATGPRVYF. The chain has TRBV11-2 and TRBJ2-7; D possibly corresponds to TRBD1 (6 bases). Germline-derived CDR1 and CDR2 are SGHAT and FQNNGV. The V end lost 3 bases, the J end lost 13 bases, and 22 bases lay between the germline ends. The CDR3 extends over 14 amino acids. Filled out from reference TRBV11-2 and TRBJ2-7, the complete variable domain reads EAGVAQSPRYKIIEKRQSVAFWCNPISGHATLYWYQQILGQGPKLLIQFQNNGVVDDSQLPKDRFSAERLKGVDSTLKIQPAKLEDSAVYLCASSFSATGPRVYFGPGTRLTVT.

Ten or more counts support this clonotype. V is TRBV9 and J is TRBJ1-1; D is unresolved. CDR1 SGDLS and CDR2 YYNGEE come from the germline V gene. CDR3 length: 15 residues. Trimming pared 3 bases from V and 1 base from J, leaving 13 bases between. The chain's CDR3 is CASSATVGKNTEAFF. The CDR3 DNA reads as TGTGCCAGCAGCGCAACGGTGGGGAAGAACACTGAAGCTTTCTTT.

In this sample, this clonotype turned up many times. The CDR3 protein is CASSLDLFTEAFF. The CDR3 nucleotides are TGTGCCAGCAGCTTGGATCTGTTTACTGAAGCTTTCTTT. The chain has TRBV5-4 and TRBJ1-1; D uncertain. This CDR3 is 13 amino acids long. The germline V and J ends were trimmed by 0 bases and 5 bases, with 8 bases remaining between them. CDR1 and CDR2 (germline): SGHNT, YYREEE (reference sequence).

At least ten counts were recorded for this clonotype. The chain joins TRBV20-1 to TRBJ2-1, with a tentative D call TRBD1 (5 bases). V was cut by 0 bases and J by 4 bases, with 16 bases left in between. The germline CDR1 and CDR2 sequences are DFQATT and SNEGSKA (reference sequence). There are 16 residues in the CDR3. CDR3 DNA: TGCAGTGCTAGAGATCCTGGACACCTGACTTACAATGAGCAGTTCTTC. Translating gives CSARDPGHLTYNEQFF.

This clonotype was counted ten times or more. The genes are TRBV12-3 or TRBV12-4 and TRBJ2-3; 8 bases agree with TRBD2. V was pared by 6 bases and J by 4 bases, with 12 bases of the junction left unmatched. There are 16 residues in the CDR3. In DNA, the CDR3 is TGTGCCAGCAGCCCTGCCGCGGGACTAGGTGCAGATACGCAGTATTTT. Translated, it gives CASSPAAGLGADTQYF.

In this sample, this clonotype turned up many times. J is TRBJ2-3 and V is TRBV20-1; 8 nucleotides line up with TRBD2. The V gene end was trimmed by 4 bases and the J gene end by 6 bases; junction bases not matched to a gene: 21. Germline loops: CDR1 DFQATT, CDR2 SNEGSKA (reference sequence). The CDR3 sequence is 18 residues long. As DNA, the CDR3 is TGCAGTGCTACCCTCCGGTCGGGGGGGGGCGGGTTTTTTGATACGCAGTATTTT. Translated: CSATLRSGGGGFFDTQYF.

This clonotype was picked up a small number of times. V gene TRBV20-1 combines with J gene TRBJ1-2; D may be TRBD1 (6 bases). Trimming cost V 5 bases and J 8 bases, with 9 bases left between them. The length of the CDR3 is 10 residues. Germline CDR1 and CDR2: DFQATT and SNEGSKA (reference sequence). CDR3 in DNA: TGCAGTGCTGGTCAGGGGGGCTACACCTTC. As protein: CSAGQGGYTF.